Shown below are 22 T cell receptor beta chains from a single sample sequenced in a study of blood T cell repertoires in COVID-19. The table came from immunoSEQ multiplex PCR; TCRdb's copy has only in-frame clones and leaves some out. The table records about 230,000 clones, around four fifths of them present only once. Sequencing input: peripheral blood. Source of these receptors: a woman in her 70s with active or convalescent COVID-19.

The V and J genes are TRBV7-3 and TRBJ2-3; maybe TRBD1 (6 bases). Germline loops: CDR1 SGHTA, CDR2 FQGTGA. The CDR3 loop spans 15 amino acids. Deletions cut 5 bases from V and 2 bases from J, with 14 bases between. CDR3 residues: CASSTQQGLTDTQYF. CDR3 nucleotide sequence: TGTGCCAGCAGCACACAACAGGGTCTCACAGATACGCAGTATTTT.

The rearrangement links TRBV1 to TRBJ2-2; the table's D call TRBD2 went unverified against the DNA. TRBV1 is reported as a pseudogene. The CDR3 has 18 amino acids. The CDR3 DNA reads as TGCACCAGCAGCCAAGGGGGACTAGCGGTTACGAACACCGGGGAGCTGTTTTTT. It encodes CTSSQGGLAVTNTGELFF.

The chain links TRBV7-3 to TRBJ1-2; possible D gene TRBD1, 5 bases. The germline V and J ends were trimmed by 0 bases and 8 bases, with 13 bases remaining between them. CDR1 and CDR2 from the germline V gene are SGHTA and FQGTGA. CDR3 size: 14 residues. CDR3 coding DNA: TGTGCCAGCAGCTTAACGAGCGGGGCGAAGGGCTACACCTTC. Protein product: CASSLTSGAKGYTF.

V usage is TRBV7-6 and J usage is TRBJ2-4, with 7 bases fitting TRBD2. Germline V gene lookup returns CDR1 SGHVS and CDR2 FNYEAQ. CDR3 length: 17 residues. V lost 1 base, J lost 5 bases, and 11 bases stayed unmatched. This CDR3 reads CASSLGSYASGQNIQYF. The CDR3 coding sequence is TGTGCCAGCAGCTTAGGGTCTTATGCTAGCGGCCAAAACATTCAGTACTTC.

The chain joins TRBV10-3 to TRBJ2-1, with 7 bases lining up with TRBD2. Trimming at V came to 1 base and at J to 9 bases, leaving 6 bases not matched to a gene. The CDR3 extends over 14 amino acids. CDR1 and CDR2 from the germline V gene are ENHRY and SYGVKD. The CDR3 reads CAISEWEGIGEQFF. In nucleotides, the CDR3 is TGTGCCATCAGTGAGTGGGAGGGCATCGGTGAGCAGTTCTTC.

The chain has TRBV11-3 and TRBJ2-1, with 9 bases matching TRBD2. Trimming took 1 base from V and 6 from J; bases not matched to a gene: 10. The CDR3 spans 17 residues. The V gene's germline CDR1 is SGHNT and CDR2 YENEEA. The CDR3 reads CASSLVRGTSSINEQFF. In DNA form, the CDR3 reads TGTGCCAGCAGCTTAGTTCGTGGGACTAGCTCAATCAATGAGCAGTTCTTC.

The chain joins TRBV28 to TRBJ2-6, with 11 bases lining up with TRBD1. This CDR3 has 18 amino acids. After removal of 7 bases from V and 0 bases from J, the junction contained 8 bases not matched to a gene. Germline V CDR1 and CDR2: MDHEN, SYDVKM. CDR3 DNA: TGTGCCAGCACCGGACAGGGGGCGCCCCTCTCTGGGGCCAACGTCCTGACTTTC. Its protein is CASTGQGAPLSGANVLTF.

This clone was detected only once. The chain has TRBV18 and TRBJ2-1; D remains unclear. The V and J ends lost 0 bases and 4 bases respectively, with 7 bases between them. The CDR3 has 14 amino acids. Looked up from germline, CDR1 is KGHSH and CDR2 is LQKENI. The CDR3 bases are TGTGCCAGCTCACCACCGCCAGGATACAATGAGCAGTTCTTC. Protein sequence: CASSPPPGYNEQFF.

This clone was picked up one time. The chain employs TRBV28 and TRBJ1-2; 10 bases line up with TRBD1. The V and J ends lost 5 bases and 2 bases, in that order; junction bases with no gene match: 2. Germline lookup yields CDR1 MDHEN and CDR2 SYDVKM. The CDR3 is made up of 14 amino acids. CDR3 nucleotides: TGTGCCAGCAGTACGGGACAGGGGAACTATGGCTACACCTTC. Residues: CASSTGQGNYGYTF.

The chain employs TRBV9 and TRBJ1-2; TRBD1 matches 9 bases. Germline V gives CDR1 SGDLS, CDR2 YYNGEE. This CDR3 spans 16 amino acids. Trimming cost V 0 bases and J 4 bases; bases outside gene matches: 7. CDR3 bases: TGTGCCAGCAGCGTAGTGGGGACAGGGAGTCCCTATGGCTACACCTTC. Translated: CASSVVGTGSPYGYTF.

The V and J genes are TRBV7-9 and TRBJ2-2; perhaps TRBD1 as D (6 bases). The CDR3 contains 16 residues. Trimming removed 5 bases at V and 7 bases at J, with 20 bases between. Germline V gene lookup returns CDR1 SEHNR and CDR2 FQNEAQ (reference sequence). The CDR3 region is CASSRWGQGTVGELFF. CDR3 nucleotide sequence: TGTGCCAGCAGCCGGTGGGGGCAGGGAACGGTCGGGGAGCTGTTTTTT.

In this sample, this clone turned up a few times. The chain couples TRBV5-4 to TRBJ2-1; TRBD2 is a possible D gene (5 bases). Trimming shortened V by 0 bases and J by 2 bases, and 9 bases separated the two germline ends. This CDR3 is 15 amino acids long. Germline assignment: CDR1 SGHNT and CDR2 YYREEE (reference sequence). CDR3 amino acids: CASSLEWETYNEQFF. As DNA, the CDR3 is TGTGCCAGCAGCTTGGAGTGGGAGACCTACAATGAGCAGTTCTTC. The full variable domain, rest sourced from reference TRBV5-4 and TRBJ2-1, is ETGVTQSPTHLIKTRGQQVTLRCSSQSGHNTVSWYQQALGQGPQFIFQYYREEENGRGNFPPRFSGLQFPNYSSELNVNALELDDSALYLCASSLEWETYNEQFFGPGTRLTVL.

The chain combines TRBV19 with TRBJ2-5; possibly TRBD2 for D (5 bases). This CDR3 comprises 15 residues. Trimming took off 2 bases at V and 5 bases at J, with 15 bases between the two ends. Looked up from germline, CDR1 is LNHDA and CDR2 is SQIVND (reference sequence). In DNA, the CDR3 is TGTGCCAGTAGTATAAGGTCCCTCTCGGGGGAGACCCAGTACTTC. Translated, it gives CASSIRSLSGETQYF.

The table lists this clone with many counts. The chain carries TRBV3-1 (or the pseudogene TRBV3-2) and TRBJ1-5; 8 nucleotides align to TRBD1. This CDR3 contains 16 residues. J gave up 5 bases and V 1 base, and 7 bases lay outside the gene matches. CDR1 LGHDT and CDR2 YNNKEL come from the germline V gene (reference sequence). CDR3 residues: CASSQGTGNLHQPQHF. CDR3 nucleotide sequence: TGTGCCAGCAGCCAAGGGACAGGGAATCTCCATCAGCCCCAGCATTTT.

CDR3 coding DNA: TGTGCCAGCAGTGGTATCCCGGGACAGGGAGGACCTGAAGCTTTCTTT. This translates into CASSGIPGQGGPEAFF. The genes are TRBV25-1 and TRBJ1-1; 9 bases align to TRBD1. Looked up from germline, CDR1 is MGHDK and CDR2 is SYGVNS. The CDR3 has 16 amino acids. The trim removed 4 bases at V and 6 bases at J, leaving 12 bases unmatched.

V is TRBV5-6 and J is TRBJ2-1; unclear D gene. Trimming pared 0 bases from V and 4 bases from J, leaving 11 bases between. The germline gives CDR1 SGHDT, CDR2 YYEEEE. CDR3 size: 15 residues. The CDR3 reads CASSLVGVSYNEQFF. The CDR3 DNA follows: TGTGCCAGCAGCTTGGTAGGAGTCAGTTACAATGAGCAGTTCTTC. The entire variable domain, with the rest obtained from reference TRBV5-6 and TRBJ2-1, is as follows: DAGVTQSPTHLIKTRGQQVTLRCSPKSGHDTVSWYQQALGQGPQFIFQYYEEEERQRGNFPDRFSGHQFPNYSSELNVNALLLGDSALYLCASSLVGVSYNEQFFGPGTRLTVL.

V gene TRBV6-6 combines with J gene TRBJ1-2, with unresolved D. V was clipped by 6 bases and J by 4 bases, with 6 bases between them. Germline CDR1 and CDR2: MNHNY and SVGAGI (reference sequence). The CDR3 has 11 residues. The CDR3 DNA is TGTGCCAGCAGCCCGTCCTATGGCTACACCTTC. This gives the protein CASSPSYGYTF.

This clone appeared once. J is TRBJ1-2 and V is TRBV18; weak D call: TRBD1 (6 bases). Germline CDR1 and CDR2: KGHSH and LQKENI. V gave up 6 bases and J gave up 0 bases, with 17 bases separating them. The CDR3 runs 16 residues. This CDR3 reads CASSPNRVVANYGYTF. The CDR3 nucleotides are TGTGCCAGCTCCCCCAACAGGGTAGTGGCTAACTATGGCTACACCTTC.

The chain links TRBV11-3 to TRBJ1-2; perhaps TRBD1 as D (5 bases). Deletions cut 1 base from V and 3 bases from J, with 9 bases between. This CDR3 is 14 amino acids long. CDR1 and CDR2 from the germline V gene are SGHNT and YENEEA. CDR3 in DNA: TGTGCCAGCAGCTTAGGGGGGGGTCACTATGGCTACACCTTC. This encodes CASSLGGGHYGYTF.

This clone occurred a few times. The gene calls are TRBV19 and TRBJ1-6; possible D gene TRBD1, 6 bases. V shed 6 bases and J shed 10 bases, with 16 bases lying between them. The CDR3 spans 14 residues. The germline V gene has CDR1 LNHDA and CDR2 SQIVND (reference sequence). CDR3 DNA sequence: TGTGCCAGTAGCCGCCCGGGGGGGGGCTCACCCCTCCACTTT. Translation gives CASSRPGGGSPLHF. Filled out from reference TRBV19 and TRBJ1-6, the complete variable domain reads DGGITQSPKYLFRKEGQNVTLSCEQNLNHDAMYWYRQDPGQGLRLIYYSQIVNDFQKGDIAEGYSVSREKKESFPLTVTSAQKNPTAFYLCASSRPGGGSPLHFGNGTRLTVT.

The rearrangement joins TRBV29-1 to TRBJ1-2; perhaps TRBD1 as D (6 bases). Germline V gene data show CDR1 as SQVTM and CDR2 as ANQGSEA. V dropped 6 bases and J dropped 4 bases, with 15 bases sitting between them. The CDR3 length is 13 residues. The CDR3 sequence: CSVGTPTSYGYTF. The CDR3 bases are TGCAGCGTCGGGACACCTACTAGCTATGGCTACACCTTC.

CDR3 region: CASSQLLQGGNTEAFF. CDR3 in DNA: TGCGCCAGCAGCCAGCTCCTACAGGGGGGGAACACTGAAGCTTTCTTT. The V and J genes are TRBV4-3 and TRBJ1-1, with TRBD1 matching 8 bases. The CDR3 extends over 16 amino acids. Trimming at V came to 3 bases and at J to 1 base, leaving 7 bases not matched to a gene. The V gene's germline CDR1 is LGHNA and CDR2 YSLEER.